These T cell receptor beta chains were read from a single sample in a study of blood T cell repertoires in COVID-19. Only in-frame clones appear in the TCRdb table, and some are missing; sequencing was by immunoSEQ multiplex PCR. The sample has fewer than 250,000 clones; 75% to 85% are singletons. The sequenced material came from peripheral blood. The receptors were gathered from a human donor in a cohort sampled during active COVID-19. Each CDR3 is given with its conserved first and last residue. A D gene is named only where the DNA matches it firmly. Rows give clone size only sometimes, using once, few, many, or a class for an expanded clone.

clone size,D gene,J gene,V gene,CDR3 protein,CDR3 DNA
once,.,TRBJ2-5,TRBV30,CAWSVRGGGQETQYF,TGTGCCTGGAGTGTACGTGGGGGCGGCCAAGAGACCCAGTACTTC
few,TRBD2,TRBJ2-1,TRBV19,CASSATSEVVNEQFF,TGTGCCAGTAGTGCCACTAGCGAGGTCGTCAATGAGCAGTTCTTC
.,.,TRBJ2-2,TRBV29-1,CSVRIHAGELFF,TGCAGCGTGCGGATCCACGCCGGGGAGCTGTTTTTT
.,.,TRBJ2-2,TRBV19,CASSIPGTGELFF,TGTGCCAGTAGTATCCCGGGGACCGGGGAGCTGTTTTTT
.,TRBD1,TRBJ1-1,TRBV7-9,CASSRQGGNTEAFF,TGTGCCAGCAGTCGACAGGGGGGGAACACTGAAGCTTTCTTT
.,TRBD2,TRBJ2-3,TRBV20-1,CSASDRGGAGTDTQYF,TGCAGTGCTAGTGACCGCGGGGGGGCTGGAACAGATACGCAGTATTTT
.,TRBD2,TRBJ2-5,TRBV28,CASSLSLAGGGETQYF,TGTGCCAGCAGTTTAAGCCTAGCGGGAGGGGGGGAGACCCAGTACTTC
.,TRBD1,TRBJ1-1,TRBV10-3,CAISVGDRVVEAFF,TGTGCCATCAGTGTAGGGGACAGGGTGGTTGAAGCTTTCTTT
once,.,TRBJ1-1,TRBV5-4,CASSLQGGDTEAFF,TGTGCCAGCAGCTTGCAGGGCGGGGACACTGAAGCTTTCTTT
.,.,TRBJ2-5,TRBV7-2,CASSSRRGTETQYF,TGTGCCAGCAGCTCCCGTCGGGGGACGGAGACCCAGTACTTC
.,.,TRBJ2-2,TRBV7-7,CASSPQGSGTGELFF,TGTGCTAGCAGCCCACAGGGAAGTGGTACCGGGGAGCTGTTTTTT
.,.,TRBJ2-3,TRBV5-1,CASSPLGGGDTQYF,TGCGCCAGCAGCCCTTTGGGAGGGGGAGATACGCAGTATTTT
.,.,TRBJ1-1,TRBV11-2,CASSKGGSEAFF,TGTGCCAGCAGCAAAGGAGGATCTGAAGCTTTCTTT
.,TRBD1,TRBJ2-1,TRBV7-3,CASSLGDSVNEQFF,TGTGCCAGCAGCTTGGGGGACAGCGTAAATGAGCAGTTCTTC
many,.,TRBJ2-3,TRBV19,CASSPGNRAERTDTQYF,TGTGCCAGTAGTCCCGGAAACAGGGCGGAGAGAACAGATACGCAGTATTTT
.,.,TRBJ2-3,TRBV2,CASRDTGFSADTQYF,TGTGCCAGCAGGGACACAGGGTTCAGTGCAGATACGCAGTATTTT
.,TRBD1,TRBJ2-7,TRBV5-4,CASSWDRGNEQYF,TGTGCCAGCAGCTGGGACAGGGGGAACGAGCAGTACTTC
.,.,TRBJ2-7,TRBV20-1,CSAPSPYEQYF,TGCAGTGCTCCGTCCCCCTACGAGCAGTACTTC
once,TRBD2,TRBJ2-5,TRBV7-3,CASSPISGGAETQYF,TGTGCCAGCAGCCCGATTTCGGGGGGAGCGGAGACCCAGTACTTC
.,.,TRBJ1-3,TRBV7-3,CASSSGQPGSGNTIYF,TGTGCCAGCAGCTCCGGACAGCCCGGCTCTGGAAACACCATATATTTT
.,TRBD1,TRBJ1-3,TRBV19,CASRITGGGNTIYF,TGTGCCAGTAGAATCACAGGGGGCGGAAACACCATATATTTT
.,.,TRBJ1-1,TRBV5-1,CASSSGAGHPPEAFF,TGCGCCAGCAGCTCGGGAGCAGGACACCCTCCTGAAGCTTTCTTT
.,.,TRBJ1-6,TRBV20-1,CSASGRVNSPLHF,TGCAGTGCTAGTGGCAGGGTAAATTCACCCCTCCACTTT
.,.,TRBJ2-1,TRBV3-1/TRBV3-2,CASSQRVYNEQFF,TGTGCCAGCAGCCAGAGGGTTTACAATGAGCAGTTCTTC
.,TRBD1,TRBJ2-5,TRBV19,CASSMQTGQETQYF,TGTGCCAGTAGTATGCAGACAGGGCAAGAGACCCAGTACTTC
.,TRBD2,TRBJ2-7,TRBV5-1,CASSAGTSGRRGYEQYF,TGCGCCAGCAGTGCCGGGACTAGCGGGAGGCGGGGATACGAGCAGTACTTC
.,TRBD2,TRBJ2-3,TRBV19,CASSLSGGAPDTQYF,TGTGCCAGTAGTCTTAGCGGGGGGGCTCCAGATACGCAGTATTTT
.,.,TRBJ1-1,TRBV6-5,CASSYAYKGDTEAFF,TGTGCCAGCAGTTACGCGTATAAAGGGGACACTGAAGCTTTCTTT
.,.,TRBJ1-6,TRBV27,CASSWGGLDSPLHF,TGTGCCAGCAGTTGGGGAGGGTTGGATTCACCCCTCCACTTT
once,.,TRBJ1-2,TRBV5-4,CASSEGLRGYTF,TGTGCCAGCAGCGAGGGCCTAAGGGGCTACACCTTC
.,.,TRBJ2-1,TRBV19,CASSPQGTPYNEQFF,TGTGCCAGTAGCCCACAGGGTACCCCCTACAATGAGCAGTTCTTC
.,TRBD2,TRBJ2-3,TRBV5-1,CASSRAGTRSSDTQYF,TGCGCCAGCAGTCGGGCCGGGACTAGGTCGTCAGATACGCAGTATTTT
.,.,TRBJ1-5,TRBV10-2,CASSESRGMGNQPQHF,TGCGCCAGCAGTGAGTCCCGGGGAATGGGCAATCAGCCCCAGCATTTT
.,TRBD2,TRBJ2-5,TRBV18,CASSPRSWTSRLFETQYF,TGTGCCAGCTCACCACGGAGCTGGACTAGTCGTTTGTTTGAGACCCAGTACTTC
few,TRBD1,TRBJ1-1,TRBV24-1,CATSTGGTTEAFF,TGTGCCACCAGCACAGGGGGGACGACTGAAGCTTTCTTT
.,TRBD1,TRBJ2-7,TRBV19,CASRDRGGLYEQYF,TGTGCCAGTAGAGACAGGGGGGGTCTCTACGAGCAGTACTTC
.,.,TRBJ2-5,TRBV3-1/TRBV3-2,CASSLGHIQETQYF,TGTGCCAGCAGCCTCGGACACATCCAAGAGACCCAGTACTTC
.,TRBD2,TRBJ2-7,TRBV7-9,CASSPTSGTYEQYF,TGTGCCAGCAGCCCGACTAGCGGGACCTACGAGCAGTACTTC
once,TRBD2,TRBJ2-1,TRBV7-9,CASSYGGGGSSYNEQFF,TGTGCCAGCAGCTATGGAGGCGGCGGGAGCTCCTACAATGAGCAGTTCTTC
once,TRBD1,TRBJ1-5,TRBV7-9,CASSLQGLGNQPQHF,TGTGCCAGCAGCCTACAGGGGCTCGGCAATCAGCCCCAGCATTTT
.,.,TRBJ1-2,TRBV9,CASSRDRTINYGYTF,TGTGCCAGCAGTCGTGACAGGACGATAAACTATGGCTACACCTTC
.,TRBD1,TRBJ2-7,TRBV7-3,CASSTDRVSIHEQYF,TGTGCCAGCAGCACCGACAGGGTTAGCATCCACGAGCAGTACTTC
.,TRBD1,TRBJ2-2,TRBV6-4,CASSGQGGTGELFF,TGTGCCAGCAGTGGACAGGGTGGCACCGGGGAGCTGTTTTTT
.,.,TRBJ1-4,TRBV19,CASIRSGANEKLFF,TGTGCCAGTATCCGATCTGGAGCTAATGAAAAACTGTTTTTT
.,.,TRBJ1-1,TRBV9,CASSVVGAGSEAFF,TGTGCCAGCAGCGTAGTGGGCGCCGGGAGTGAAGCTTTCTTT
.,.,TRBJ2-7,TRBV6-2/TRBV6-3,CASSSPLSYDQYF,TGTGCCAGCAGTTCCCCCTTATCCTACGATCAGTACTTC
.,TRBD2,TRBJ2-2,TRBV4-2,CASSQTSGGANGELFF,TGTGCCAGCAGCCAGACTAGCGGGGGGGCGAACGGGGAGCTGTTTTTT
once,.,TRBJ1-2,TRBV2,CASTQGVYGYTF,TGTGCCAGCACACAGGGTGTCTATGGCTACACCTTC
.,.,TRBJ1-1,TRBV5-1,CASSFGSGGNTEAFF,TGCGCCAGCAGCTTCGGGAGCGGAGGGAACACTGAAGCTTTCTTT
.,.,TRBJ1-1,TRBV24-1,CATRDSGGAFF,TGTGCCACCAGGGATTCGGGGGGAGCTTTCTTT
.,.,TRBJ2-1,TRBV19,CASSIAWRGNEQFF,TGTGCCAGTAGTATAGCTTGGAGGGGCAATGAGCAGTTCTTC
once,.,TRBJ1-1,TRBV28,CASSFNGGDTEAFF,TGTGCCAGCAGTTTCAACGGGGGGGACACTGAAGCTTTCTTT
.,.,TRBJ2-5,TRBV27,CASSSQETQYF,TGTGCCAGCAGTTCTCAAGAGACCCAGTACTTC
.,.,TRBJ1-2,TRBV4-1,CASSQDPGYGYTF,TGCGCCAGCAGCCAAGATCCAGGGTATGGCTACACCTTC